The rows below give T cell receptor beta chains drawn from one sample of a study of blood T cells in healthy people across ages. One entry per CDR3 protein results from TCRdb running MiXCR on the 5' RACE reads. The table lists around 800,000 distinct CDR3 sequences, approximately 65% of them singletons, with around a quarter in the top ten. The sample comprised blood. Receptor source: a man aged 25 to 40 in good health. Both conserved end residues are part of each CDR3. The order of the fields is clone size, J gene, D gene, V gene, CDR3 DNA, CDR3 protein. A D gene is named only where the DNA matches it firmly. Where a row states a size, it is once, few, many or the class of an expanded clone; other rows omit it.

-,TRBJ1-5,-,TRBV9,TGTGCCAGCAGCGTAGGTGGAATGGGCAATCAGCCCCAGCATTTT,CASSVGGMGNQPQHF
-,TRBJ1-4,TRBD1,TRBV29-1,TGCAGCGTTGCCCGACCGACAGGGGCAGAGGAAAAACTGTTTTTT,CSVARPTGAEEKLFF
-,TRBJ1-4,-,TRBV29-1,TGCAGCGTTGAAGGGGCAGGGGCGAATGAAAAACTGTTTTTT,CSVEGAGANEKLFF
-,TRBJ1-2,TRBD1,TRBV4-1,TGCGCCAGCAGCCGATCGACAGGGGGCAACTATGGCTACACCTTC,CASSRSTGGNYGYTF
many,TRBJ2-5,-,TRBV5-1,TGCGCCAGCAGCTTGGGACGGGAGACCCAGTACTTC,CASSLGRETQYF
-,TRBJ2-5,-,TRBV4-2,TGTGCCAGCAGCCAAGAAGGGTGGGAGCCCCGGGCGGAGACCCAGTACTTC,CASSQEGWEPRAETQYF
few,TRBJ2-7,TRBD1,TRBV12-3/TRBV12-4,TGTGCCAGCAGTTCCTGGACAGGTACCGACGAGCAGTACTTC,CASSSWTGTDEQYF
few,TRBJ2-7,TRBD1,TRBV5-1,TGCGCCAGCAGCCTCGGGACAGCTCCCTACGAGCAGTACTTC,CASSLGTAPYEQYF
-,TRBJ1-6,TRBD1,TRBV5-6,TGTGCCAGCAGCTTTGGACAGGGGGCAGTTAATTCACCCCTCCACTTT,CASSFGQGAVNSPLHF
-,TRBJ2-1,-,TRBV6-5,TGTGCCAGCAGTTACTCGGGCCGGTTGAGGGTCGATGAGCAGTTCTTC,CASSYSGRLRVDEQFF
-,TRBJ1-5,TRBD1,TRBV12-3/TRBV12-4,TGTGCCAGCAGTTTAGTGATCGGGACAGGGAGATCCGCCCTACGGAATCAGCCCCAGCATTTT,CASSLVIGTGRSALRNQPQHF
-,TRBJ1-6,-,TRBV19,TGTGCCAGTAGAAACGACGGGAATTCACCCCTCCACTTT,CASRNDGNSPLHF
-,TRBJ2-3,TRBD2,TRBV9,TGTGCCAGCAGCGCCCCACTAGCGGGACCCCTCCCAGATACGCAGTATTTT,CASSAPLAGPLPDTQYF
few,TRBJ2-3,TRBD1,TRBV4-3,TGCGCCAGCAGCCAAAGCGGACAGGGGCGTAGGTCAGATACGCAGTATTTT,CASSQSGQGRRSDTQYF
-,TRBJ1-2,TRBD1,TRBV4-3,TGCGCCAGCAGCCAAACGGACAGGGAAGGCTATGGCTACACCTTC,CASSQTDREGYGYTF
-,TRBJ2-7,TRBD1,TRBV18,TGTGCCAGCTCACCTGGGACAGACGAGCAGTACTTC,CASSPGTDEQYF
-,TRBJ2-5,-,TRBV27,TGTGCCAGCATGGGCAGATTCCAAGAGACCCAGTACTTC,CASMGRFQETQYF
-,TRBJ1-2,TRBD1,TRBV4-2,TGTGCCAGCAGCCAAGTCGAGGCCAGGGGGCTCTATGGCTACACCTTC,CASSQVEARGLYGYTF
-,TRBJ1-2,TRBD1,TRBV9,TGTGCCAGCAGCGTAGGCTCCCTTTCAGGGGGCACTGGCTACACCTTC,CASSVGSLSGGTGYTF
-,TRBJ2-1,-,TRBV27,TGTGCCAGCAGTTTAAGCACAGGGAAAAATGAGCAGTTCTTC,CASSLSTGKNEQFF
-,TRBJ2-1,-,TRBV4-1,TGCGCCAGCAGCCAAGAACCGAGTTCCTACAATGAGCAGTTCTTC,CASSQEPSSYNEQFF
-,TRBJ1-2,-,TRBV20-1,TGCAGTGGCCATCGGGGGGTCTATGGCTACACCTTC,CSGHRGVYGYTF
many,TRBJ1-2,TRBD1,TRBV10-3,TGTGCCATCAGTCACGGGACAGGGGACGGCTACACCTTC,CAISHGTGDGYTF
-,TRBJ2-3,-,TRBV28,TGTGCCAGCGAAACTAGCACAGATACGCAGTATTTT,CASETSTDTQYF
few,TRBJ1-1,-,TRBV3-1,TGTGCCAGCAGCCAAGCCCGAGGCGGGGTAATGAACACGGACACTGAAGCTTTCTTT,CASSQARGGVMNTDTEAFF
-,TRBJ2-1,-,TRBV12-3/TRBV12-4,TGTGCCAGCCACAAGGCATCTGAGCAGTTCTTC,CASHKASEQFF
-,TRBJ2-1,-,TRBV4-1,TGCGCCAGCAGCCAAGATTGGGGGACCGACAATGAGCAGTTCTTC,CASSQDWGTDNEQFF
-,TRBJ2-7,-,TRBV7-2,TGTGCCAGCAGATCCCCGCGGGGCGAGCAGTACTTC,CASRSPRGEQYF